Listed below are T cell receptor beta chains from one sample, sequenced in a study of PD-1 blockade in classical Hodgkin lymphoma. The table came from immunoSEQ multiplex PCR; TCRdb's copy has only in-frame clones and leaves some out. Here the sample spans 15,000 to 20,000 clones, roughly 80% being singletons. Source: peripheral blood mononuclear cells (PBMCs), taken before the second cycle of nivolumab. These receptors all stem from a human donor with classical Hodgkin lymphoma. The CDR3 runs from the conserved cysteine through the conserved F or W. Clone size is given for some rows only: seen once, a few or many times, or a class if the clone is expanded.

v_gene,abundance,j_gene,CDR3aa
TRBV9,NA,TRBJ2-7,CASSVWGDRNDEQYF
TRBV11-3,NA,TRBJ1-6,CASSLGRINSPLHF
TRBV29-1,NA,TRBJ1-2,CSVETADYGYTF
TRBV20-1,once,TRBJ2-5,CSASEGATQYF
TRBV5-1,NA,TRBJ2-7,CASSLAGHSYGQYF
TRBV27,NA,TRBJ1-1,CASSLGTGGTEAFF
TRBV9,NA,TRBJ1-2,CATGRGGDGYTF
TRBV25-1,few,TRBJ2-5,CASSEYEGRETQYF
TRBV5-1,NA,TRBJ1-2,CASSTFQGGYGYTF
TRBV7-9,NA,TRBJ2-1,CASRPRQGAENEQFF
TRBV5-4,NA,TRBJ2-6,CASSLGERSGANVLTF
TRBV29-1,NA,TRBJ1-5,CSVQGTGGRYSNQPQHF
TRBV19,NA,TRBJ2-5,CASTNSGLGVWETQYF
TRBV12-5,NA,TRBJ1-1,CASGLVLGTGNTEAFF
TRBV5-1,NA,TRBJ2-1,CASSLGTGNEQFF
TRBV27,NA,TRBJ1-2,CASSLNTGAFYGYTF